The subject of this entry is one TCR beta chain. TCRdb's copy holds only in-frame clones and misses some; the assay was immunoSEQ multiplex PCR. Seen here are 93,000 or so clones, around nine tenths observed once, and the top ten hold approximately 3.5%. The data originate from a study of blood T cell repertoires in COVID-19. Sequenced sample: peripheral blood. The receptor comes from a human donor in a cohort sampled during active COVID-19.

CDR3 amino acids: CASSLNAGLTSTDTQYF. CDR3 in DNA: TGTGCCAGCAGCTTAAATGCGGGGTTGACTAGCACAGATACGCAGTATTTT. The chain recombines TRBV11-3 with TRBJ2-3, with D perhaps matching TRBD2 (6 bases). CDR3 length: 17 amino acids. Per the germline V gene, CDR1 is SGHNT and CDR2 is YENEEA. The V and J ends lost 2 bases and 0 bases respectively, with 15 bases between them.